What follows are 14 T cell receptor beta chains derived from one specimen sequenced in a study of shared clonotypes between healthy human individuals. Positive CCR7 selection of CD45RO-negative cells yielded the naive CD8 cells, and terminally differentiated effector memory CD45RA+ cells were excluded. Produced via immunoSEQ multiplex PCR; TCRdb's table is partial and in-frame only. The sample includes fewer than 850,000 clones, about 96% of them seen just once. Sequencing was performed on naive CD8+ T cells sorted from blood. The receptor set was obtained from a man aged 25-45 years in good health.

As regards this clone: The identical CDR3 is also encoded by other nucleotide sequences in the sample. The chain combines TRBV7-6 with TRBJ2-7; D uncertain. CDR1 and CDR2 (germline): SGHVS, FNYEAQ. This CDR3 has 14 amino acids. Trimming pared 3 bases from V and 1 base from J, leaving 10 bases between. The CDR3, as DNA: TGTGCCAGCAGCTTGTCTGGTGGTTCCTACGAGCAGTACTTC. Encoded protein: CASSLSGGSYEQYF.

This chain links TRBV25-1 with TRBJ2-1, with 13 bases lining up with TRBD2. Germline CDR1 MGHDK, CDR2 SYGVNS. V dropped 9 bases and J dropped 2; count of bases not matched to a gene: 1. The CDR3 runs 14 residues. CDR3 amino acids: CASGTSGTYNEQFF. CDR3 DNA: TGTGCCAGTGGGACTAGCGGGACCTACAATGAGCAGTTCTTC.

The V and J genes are TRBV5-8 and TRBJ2-7; a weak D match, TRBD1 (6 bases). In germline, CDR1 is SGHTS, CDR2 YDEGEE. V was clipped by 0 bases and J by 4 bases, with 14 bases between them. The CDR3 spans 15 residues. The CDR3, as DNA: TGTGCCAGCAGCTTGGAGGACAGCCTACCTTACGAGCAGTACTTC. Amino acids: CASSLEDSLPYEQYF.

V is TRBV11-2 and J is TRBJ1-1, with TRBD1 as a possible D gene (5 bases). The CDR3 has 16 amino acids. Germline CDR1 SGHAT, CDR2 FQNNGV. Between the trimmed V and J ends, which lost 7 bases and 1 base, there was a span of 19 bases. In nucleotides, the CDR3 is TGTGCCAGCACCGTTAACTCCGGGACGCCGAACACTGAAGCTTTCTTT. Protein: CASTVNSGTPNTEAFF.

The chain links TRBV5-1 to TRBJ2-1; D gene ambiguous. Germline V lookup: CDR1 SGHRS, CDR2 YFSETQ. There are 14 residues in the CDR3. The V end lost 0 bases, the J end lost 9 bases, and 13 bases lay between the germline ends. CDR3: CASSLGLETVEQFF. The CDR3 nucleotides are TGCGCCAGCAGCTTGGGGTTAGAGACGGTTGAGCAGTTCTTC. Complete variable domain (other parts from reference TRBV5-1 and TRBJ2-1): KAGVTQTPRYLIKTRGQQVTLSCSPISGHRSVSWYQQTPGQGLQFLFEYFSETQRNKGNFPGRFSGRQFSNSRSEMNVSTLELGDSALYLCASSLGLETVEQFFGPGTRLTVL.

The CDR3 nucleotides read TGTGCCAGCAGCTTAGCGGTCGGGGTACAAGAGACCCAGTACTTC. Translated, it gives CASSLAVGVQETQYF. The chain joins TRBV7-2 to TRBJ2-5; perhaps TRBD2 as D (5 bases). The CDR3 has 15 amino acids. CDR1 SGHTA and CDR2 FQGNSA come from the germline V gene. V was trimmed by 0 bases and J by 2 bases, leaving 10 bases between them.

This CDR3 is CASSAKHRGSYEQYF. CDR3 in DNA: TGTGCCAGTAGTGCGAAACACAGGGGGTCCTACGAGCAGTACTTC. This chain links TRBV19 with TRBJ2-7, with 8 bases matching TRBD1. The CDR3 sequence is 15 residues long. V shed 5 bases and J 1 base; nucleotides not matched to a gene: 7. Germline-derived CDR1 and CDR2 are LNHDA and SQIVND (reference sequence).

The chain links TRBV19 to TRBJ2-3; 14 positions agree with TRBD2. The CDR3 consists of 15 residues. Germline values: CDR1 LNHDA, CDR2 SQIVND (reference sequence). The trim removed 5 bases at V and 9 bases at J, leaving 7 bases unmatched. CDR3 protein: CASSPGTSGSATQYF. The CDR3 nucleotides read TGTGCCAGTAGTCCCGGGACTAGCGGGAGTGCCACGCAGTATTTT.

The V and J genes are TRBV5-1 and TRBJ2-7; D is uncertain. Germline CDR1 is SGHRS and CDR2 is YFSETQ. The V end lost 4 bases, the J end lost 2 bases, and 10 bases lay between the germline ends. The CDR3 consists of 13 residues. The chain's CDR3 is CASSLAPTYEQYF. The CDR3 bases are TGCGCCAGCAGCCTGGCGCCCACCTACGAGCAGTACTTC.

V gene TRBV10-3 combines with J gene TRBJ2-5; D assignment may be TRBD1 or TRBD2 (5 bases each). V shed 6 bases and J shed 5 bases, with 13 bases lying between them. The CDR3 has 13 amino acids. Germline lookup yields CDR1 ENHRY and CDR2 SYGVKD. CDR3 region: CAIRGEEVETQYF. DNA of the CDR3: TGTGCCATCAGGGGGGAAGAGGTGGAGACCCAGTACTTC.

The rearrangement uses TRBV9 and TRBJ2-1; D call uncertain. Trimming pared 4 bases from V and 8 bases from J, leaving 16 bases between. Germline V gene data show CDR1 as SGDLS and CDR2 as YYNGEE. The CDR3 spans 14 residues. The CDR3 spells CASSPDSYRHEQFF. Written as DNA, the CDR3 is TGTGCCAGCAGCCCTGACTCCTACCGCCATGAGCAGTTCTTC.

V gene TRBV30 combines with J gene TRBJ2-3; 11 nucleotides match TRBD2. This CDR3 spans 14 amino acids. Germline loops: CDR1 GTSNPN, CDR2 SVGIG (reference sequence). Trimming cost V 1 base and J 5 bases; bases outside gene matches: 2. Here the CDR3 reads CAWSGLAGGDTQYF. In nucleotides, the CDR3 is TGTGCCTGGAGTGGGCTAGCGGGAGGAGATACGCAGTATTTT.

This chain joins TRBV18 and TRBJ2-1; the match to TRBD1 covers 7 bases. The CDR3 contains 13 residues. Germline V CDR1 and CDR2: KGHSH, LQKENI. The CDR3 DNA reads as TGTGCGATCGGGACAGAAAATTACAATGAGCAGTTCTTC. It specifies CAIGTENYNEQFF. The full variable domain, completed using reference TRBV18 and TRBJ2-1, is NAGVMQNPRHLVRRRGQEARLRCSPMKGHSHVYWYRQLPEEGLKFMVYLQKENIIDESGMPKERFSAEFPKEGPSILRIQQVVRGDSAAYFCAIGTENYNEQFFGPGTRLTVL.

The rearrangement links TRBV4-2 to TRBJ2-5; 12 positions agree with TRBD2. Germline V gives CDR1 LGHNA, CDR2 YNFKEQ. Trimming cost V 0 bases and J 5 bases; bases outside gene matches: 13. The CDR3 is 19 residues long. In nucleotides, the CDR3 is TGTGCCAGCAGCCAAGAAGGGAGGCTAGCGGGAGGGCCGGAGGAGACCCAGTACTTC. Its translation is CASSQEGRLAGGPEETQYF.